This T cell receptor (beta chain) came from a study of T cells after yellow fever vaccination. Across the whole study: EM, EMRA, CM and Tscm memory subsets were separated by sorting (using CD3, CD45RA, CCR7 and CD95). Preparation of the low-cell-number fractions used SMART-Seq v4 Ultra Low Input.

The germline V gene encodes CDR1 SGHNT and CDR2 YYREEE (reference sequence). This CDR3 region has 15 residues. J gave up 5 bases and V 4 bases, and 5 bases lay outside the gene matches. The study made its TCR cDNA through 5'RACE template switching. That step introduced a universal primer site along with UMIs. TCRdb processed the 5' RACE reads anew with MiXCR; each CDR3 protein has one entry. The sample lists tens of thousands of distinct CDR3 sequences, about 5.2% occurring once. Study-level points and caveats: Weaker, the secondary response peaked sooner, at day 5 versus 15.

Sequenced here: PBMCs, either bulk or a sorted T-cell subset (CD4+, CD8+, memory, or dextramer-sorted; not recorded which), sampled on the day of the yellow fever booster vaccination. The chain has TRBV5-4 and TRBJ2-2; 10 nucleotides match TRBD1. The receptor was derived from a man younger than 35 who received the YFV17D yellow fever vaccine. CDR3 nucleotides: TGTGCCAGCAGCCAAAGACAGGGGGCAACCGGGGAGCTGTTTTTT. It encodes CASSQRQGATGELFF.